This T cell receptor (beta chain) is drawn from a study of T cell responses to AZD1222 COVID-19 vaccine. Produced via immunoSEQ multiplex PCR; TCRdb's table is partial and in-frame only. The sample lists fewer than 200,000 clones, 92% seen once, with around 4% in the top ten. Of note for this clone: No antigen is known for it.

CDR1 and CDR2 from the germline V gene are MDHEN and SYDVKM. This CDR3 has 16 amino acids. With 3 bases removed from V and 0 bases from J, the gap between germline ends came to 12 bases. Study results and limitations: Nearly half of spike-specific TCRs reportedly target unmutated variant regions. Spike-wide coverage was observed for vaccine-associated CD4 TCRs, with dominant responses at 160-218 and 743-854. Among the donors, most were white British and more were female, and clonal diversity was possibly underestimated.

The chain links TRBV28 to TRBJ1-3, with a possible D match to TRBD1 (5 bases). The material was peripheral blood, obtained on day 0 of MenACWY control vaccination. This TCR derives from an adult in good health. The chain's CDR3 is CASSFWGEGSGNTIYF. The CDR3 nucleotides are TGTGCCAGCAGTTTCTGGGGGGAGGGCTCTGGAAACACCATATATTTT. Using reference TRBV28 and TRBJ1-3 for the parts outside the CDR3, the full variable domain is DVKVTQSSRYLVKRTGEKVFLECVQDMDHENMFWYRQDPGLGLRLIYFSYDVKMKEKGDIPEGYSVSREKKERFSLILESASTNQTSMYLCASSFWGEGSGNTIYFGEGSWLTVV.